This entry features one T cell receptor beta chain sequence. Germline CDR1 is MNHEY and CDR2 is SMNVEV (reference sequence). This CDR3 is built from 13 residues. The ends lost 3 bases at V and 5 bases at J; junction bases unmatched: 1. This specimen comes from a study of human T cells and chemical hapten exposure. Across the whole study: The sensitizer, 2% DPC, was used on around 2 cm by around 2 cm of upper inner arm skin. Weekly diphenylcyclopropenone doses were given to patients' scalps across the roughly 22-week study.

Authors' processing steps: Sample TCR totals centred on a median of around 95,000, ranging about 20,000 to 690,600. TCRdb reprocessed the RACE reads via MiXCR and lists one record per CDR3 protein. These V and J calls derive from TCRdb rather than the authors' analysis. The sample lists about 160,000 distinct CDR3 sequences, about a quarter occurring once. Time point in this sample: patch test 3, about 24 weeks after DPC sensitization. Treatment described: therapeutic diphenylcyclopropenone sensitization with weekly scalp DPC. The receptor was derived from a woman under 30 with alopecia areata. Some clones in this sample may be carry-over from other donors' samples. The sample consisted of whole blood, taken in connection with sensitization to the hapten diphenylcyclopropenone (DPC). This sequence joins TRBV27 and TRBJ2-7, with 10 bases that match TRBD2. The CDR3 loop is CASSFLAGDEQYF. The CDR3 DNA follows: TGTGCCAGCAGTTTTCTAGCGGGGGACGAGCAGTACTTC.